This is a list of T cell receptor beta chains from one sample in a study of cytomegalovirus exposure and HLA in healthy donors. The protocol was immunoSEQ multiplex PCR, while the TCRdb copy is restricted to in-frame clones and leaves out a portion. The sample consists of more than 150,000 clones, around 80% of them appearing once. Material: PBMCs. These receptors were obtained from a male donor in good health and CMV-seronegative. CDR3s include the opening cysteine and the closing phenylalanine or tryptophan. Each record gives: V gene, J gene, D gene, clone size, CDR3 DNA, CDR3 protein. D genes are given only for firm matches. Only some rows state a clone size, as once, few, many or a class for expanded clones.

TRBV5-4	TRBJ2-7	-	once	TGTGCCAGCAGCTTGGGGGATTTGGGCAGGGGCTACGAGCAGTACTTC	CASSLGDLGRGYEQYF
TRBV28	TRBJ1-1	-	-	TGTGCCAGCAGTTTTGGGAGGGACACTGAAGCTTTCTTT	CASSFGRDTEAFF
TRBV7-9	TRBJ1-2	-	-	TGTGCCAGCAGCTTATCGGGATATGGCTACACCTTC	CASSLSGYGYTF
TRBV5-3	TRBJ2-3	-	-	TGTGCCAGAAGCCCTCCGAGGGAGCGGGCGACGACTCAAGGAGATACGCAGTATTTT	CARSPPRERATTQGDTQYF
TRBV6-1	TRBJ1-6	TRBD1	-	TGTGCCAGCAGTGGGGGGGACAGGGGTTCACCCCTCCACTTT	CASSGGDRGSPLHF
TRBV6-4	TRBJ1-1	-	once	TGTGCCAGCAGTGACTCCAGTCTGAACACTGAAGCTTTCTTT	CASSDSSLNTEAFF
TRBV5-1	TRBJ2-5	TRBD2	few	TGCGCCAGCAATGAAGCGGGGGGCCAAGAGACCCAGTACTTC	CASNEAGGQETQYF
TRBV19	TRBJ2-7	-	-	TGTGCCAGTAGTCGAGGCCAGGGCGCCTACGAGCAGTACTTC	CASSRGQGAYEQYF
TRBV5-4	TRBJ2-7	TRBD2	-	TGTGCCAGCAGCCTGCCCGGGACTAGCGGGAGTGAGCAGTACTTC	CASSLPGTSGSEQYF
TRBV10-3	TRBJ1-1	-	few	TGTGCCATCAGTGAGACAAGTAACACTGAAGCTTTCTTT	CAISETSNTEAFF
TRBV4-3	TRBJ2-6	TRBD1	-	TGCGCCAGCAGCCAAGGTTCTAGGACAGGGAACGTCCTGACTTTC	CASSQGSRTGNVLTF